This entry lists 13 T cell receptor beta chains sequenced from one sample in a study of T cell responses to AZD1222 COVID-19 vaccine. Using immunoSEQ multiplex PCR, the repertoire was profiled, and TCRdb retains in-frame clones only, with some absent. The sample contains approximately 140,000 clones, roughly 89% of which appear only once. The starting material was peripheral blood, obtained on day 0 of AZD1222 vaccination. All receptors derive from an adult in good health.

The chain couples TRBV7-9 to TRBJ1-4; no clear D. CDR3 size: 15 residues. V lost 1 base and J 2 bases, leaving 8 bases between the germline ends. Per the germline V gene, CDR1 is SEHNR and CDR2 is FQNEAQ (reference sequence). Here the CDR3 DNA reads TGTGCCAGCAGCTTAGGCAGTAGCACTAATGAAAAACTGTTTTTT. Translation: CASSLGSSTNEKLFF.

V gene TRBV7-3 combines with J gene TRBJ2-5, with TRBD1 as a possible D gene (5 bases). V dropped 5 bases and J dropped 5 bases, with 18 bases sitting between them. Per germline, CDR1 SGHTA and CDR2 FQGTGA. This CDR3 is 15 amino acids long. The CDR3: CASSPRAGVGETQYF. In nucleotides, the CDR3 is TGTGCCAGCAGCCCCAGGGCTGGGGTCGGGGAGACCCAGTACTTC.

The table lists this clone with a count of one. This sequence joins TRBV7-3 and TRBJ2-7, with 10 nucleotides matching TRBD1. Germline CDR1 SGHTA, CDR2 FQGTGA. The CDR3 loop spans 15 amino acids. The V segment lost 5 bases and the J segment 5 bases; nucleotides outside the gene matches: 9. The CDR3 coding sequence is TGTGCCAGCAGCCCCTCCGGGACAGGGGTTGACGAGCAGTACTTC. Its translation: CASSPSGTGVDEQYF.

The chain has TRBV29-1 and TRBJ2-4, with TRBD2 as a possible D gene (6 bases). This CDR3 region has 14 residues. Per the germline V gene, CDR1 is SQVTM and CDR2 is ANQGSEA. V lost 5 bases to trimming and J lost 8 bases, with 19 bases between them. CDR3 sequence (DNA): TGCAGCGTTTCCCCCCCGGGGGATGGCGACATTCAGTACTTC. Amino acids: CSVSPPGDGDIQYF.

V gene TRBV4-2 combines with J gene TRBJ1-5; 7 bases are shared with TRBD1. This CDR3 spans 15 amino acids. CDR1 is LGHNA and CDR2 is YNFKEQ in the germline V gene. Trimming at V came to 5 bases and at J to 2 bases, leaving 6 bases not matched to a gene. The CDR3 region is CASSFSDRGNQPQHF. In DNA, the CDR3 is TGTGCCAGCAGCTTTTCCGACAGGGGCAATCAGCCCCAGCATTTT.

V gene TRBV15 combines with J gene TRBJ2-1; weak D call: TRBD2 (6 bases). CDR1 LNHNV and CDR2 YYDKDF come from the germline V gene (reference sequence). Trimming pared 5 bases from V and 2 bases from J, leaving 16 bases between. The CDR3 runs 16 residues. CDR3 sequence (DNA): TGTGCCACCAGCGGACGACTAGGCCAAACCTACAATGAGCAGTTCTTC. As protein: CATSGRLGQTYNEQFF. The full variable domain, in which reference TRBV15 and TRBJ2-1 provide the parts outside the CDR3, is DAMVIQNPRYQVTQFGKPVTLSCSQTLNHNVMYWYQQKSSQAPKLLFHYYDKDFNNEADTPDNFQSRRPNTSFCFLDIRSPGLGDTAMYLCATSGRLGQTYNEQFFGPGTRLTVL.

The chain recombines TRBV9 with TRBJ1-6; no reliable D call. V dropped 2 bases and J dropped 0 bases, with 12 bases sitting between them. In germline, CDR1 is SGDLS, CDR2 YYNGEE. The length of the CDR3 is 17 residues. The CDR3 DNA reads as TGTGCCAGCAGCGTCAGTACAGTCAGCTCCTATAATTCACCCCTCCACTTT. Its protein product is CASSVSTVSSYNSPLHF.

This clone has just one count. In DNA, the CDR3 is TGTGCCAGCAGTTTACGAGGTGGAAACACCATATATTTT. Its protein is CASSLRGGNTIYF. V and J are TRBV12-3 or TRBV12-4 and TRBJ1-3; D ambiguous. V lost 2 bases and J lost 3, with 5 bases in between. The length of the CDR3 is 13 residues.

V gene TRBV6-4 combines with J gene TRBJ2-1; D gene uncertain. Germline CDR1 reads MRHNA; CDR2 reads SNTAGT. CDR3 length: 13 residues. Trimming took off 8 bases at V and 4 bases at J, with 12 bases between the two ends. In DNA form, the CDR3 reads TGTGCCAGCGCTGTCGGGCAGTACAATGAGCAGTTCTTC. Protein product: CASAVGQYNEQFF.

This clone was counted only a few times. The V and J genes are TRBV4-2 and TRBJ1-3, with 7 bases fitting TRBD1. The CDR3 contains 17 residues. Trimming took 0 bases from V and 2 from J; bases not matched to a gene: 7. Germline V gene data show CDR1 as LGHNA and CDR2 as YNFKEQ. The CDR3 DNA follows: TGTGCCAGCAGCCAAGAAACGACAGGGCGCCCTGGAAACACCATATATTTT. Translating gives CASSQETTGRPGNTIYF.

The rearrangement joins TRBV5-1 to TRBJ1-1; D might be TRBD1 (5 bases). CDR1 is SGHRS, CDR2 YFSETQ, per germline. The CDR3 loop spans 14 amino acids. V shed 4 bases and J shed 2 bases, with 12 bases lying between them. This chain's CDR3 is CASSTTVGNTEAFF. The CDR3 bases are TGCGCCAGCAGCACGACAGTGGGCAACACTGAAGCTTTCTTT.

The count of this clone is one. CDR3: CASSPWDTVNYGYTF. DNA for the CDR3: TGTGCCAGCAGCCCTTGGGACACGGTTAACTATGGCTACACCTTC. This chain connects TRBV7-9 to TRBJ1-2; possibly TRBD1 for D (6 bases). Germline V CDR1 and CDR2: SEHNR, FQNEAQ (reference sequence). Trimming cost V 5 bases and J 1 base, with 14 bases left between them. The CDR3 runs to 15 residues.

V usage is TRBV18 and J usage is TRBJ2-2, with 9 bases lining up with TRBD1. V lost 4 bases, J lost 6 bases, and 6 bases stayed unmatched. Germline lookup yields CDR1 KGHSH and CDR2 LQKENI. This CDR3 contains 15 residues. The chain's CDR3 is CASSQTGTGSGELFF. For the CDR3, the DNA is TGTGCCAGCTCACAAACAGGGACAGGGTCCGGGGAGCTGTTTTTT. The full variable domain, its missing parts supplied by reference TRBV18 and TRBJ2-2, is NAGVMQNPRHLVRRRGQEARLRCSPMKGHSHVYWYRQLPEEGLKFMVYLQKENIIDESGMPKERFSAEFPKEGPSILRIQQVVRGDSAAYFCASSQTGTGSGELFFGEGSRLTVL.